Below are 10 T cell receptor beta chains sequenced from a single sample in a study of T cells after yellow fever vaccination. TCRdb fed the 5' RACE reads into MiXCR, producing one record per CDR3 protein. The sample lists more than 300,000 distinct CDR3 sequences, around 6.8% seen once, with about a sixth in the top ten. Specimen: PBMCs, collected 35 to 50 days after the first yellow fever vaccination. The receptors derive from a man aged 18 to 30 who received the YFV17D yellow fever vaccine.

The J gene is TRBJ1-6, the V gene TRBV6-1; no clear D gene. In germline, CDR1 is MNHNS, CDR2 SASEGT. The CDR3 covers 16 residues. V was shortened by 7 bases and J by 9 bases, with 22 bases between the two germline ends. CDR3 sequence reads: CASTGARTVRASPLHF. CDR3 coding DNA: TGTGCCAGCACTGGTGCGCGGACGGTACGGGCTTCACCCCTCCACTTT.

This clonotype was found many times. CDR3 in amino acids: CASSKGEQTQETQYF. In nucleotides, the CDR3 is TGTGCCAGCAGCAAGGGGGAGCAGACGCAAGAGACCCAGTACTTC. The chain is built from TRBV21-1 and TRBJ2-5; the table's D call, TRBD1, was not checked against the DNA. TRBV21-1 has pseudogene status. The CDR3 runs 15 residues.

This clonotype was detected only a few times. The chain is built from TRBV21-1 and TRBJ1-2. TRBV21-1 is noted as a pseudogene. The CDR3 spans 11 residues. The CDR3 protein is CASRAEGGYTF. The DNA for the CDR3 is TGTGCCAGCAGGGCAGAGGGTGGCTACACCTTC.

This clonotype was seen many times. The chain joins TRBV5-6 to TRBJ2-3, with TRBD2 as a possible D gene (6 bases). V was trimmed by 7 bases and J by 4 bases, leaving 22 bases between them. Germline values: CDR1 SGHDT, CDR2 YYEEEE. The length of the CDR3 is 16 residues. CDR3 sequence (DNA): TGTGCCAGCTTTTCTGACGGGACTTCCCTCGCAGATACGCAGTATTTT. Protein product: CASFSDGTSLADTQYF.

This clonotype was detected a few times. The chain recombines TRBV4-3 with TRBJ2-1, with 10 bases that match TRBD2. Germline trimming cut 4 bases from V and 0 bases from J; bases unmatched to any gene: 3. The CDR3 totals 16 residues. CDR1 and CDR2 (germline): LGHNA, YSLEER. In DNA, the CDR3 is TGCGCCAGCAGCCCGCTAGCGGGGGCCTCCTACAATGAGCAGTTCTTC. Protein sequence: CASSPLAGASYNEQFF.

This clonotype showed up just a few times. The rearrangement uses TRBV27 and TRBJ2-3; TRBD2 matches at 11 bases. The CDR3 covers 22 residues. Germline-derived CDR1 and CDR2 are MNHEY and SMNVEV (reference sequence). The junction had 23 bases not matched to a gene; V was cut back by 4 bases and J by 2 bases. The CDR3 coding sequence is TGTGCCAGCAGTTCCACCTTCTCTAGCGGGGGGATAATGTTCAGGGTCACAGATACGCAGTATTTT. It codes for CASSSTFSSGGIMFRVTDTQYF.

This clonotype showed up just a few times. The chain links TRBV6-2 or TRBV6-3 to TRBJ1-1, with D possibly being TRBD1 (5 bases). The CDR3 has 15 amino acids. Germline values: CDR1 MNHEY, CDR2 SVGEGT. V was cut by 4 bases and J by 1 base, with 13 bases left in between. This CDR3 reads CASSLETGSNTEAFF. The DNA for the CDR3 is TGTGCCAGCAGTTTGGAAACAGGTTCGAACACTGAAGCTTTCTTT.

This clonotype was seen more than once but under ten times. J is TRBJ1-6 and V is TRBV20-1, with a possible D match to TRBD1 (6 bases). CDR1 DFQATT and CDR2 SNEGSKA come from the germline V gene (reference sequence). V lost 0 bases to trimming and J lost 8 bases, with 8 bases between them. The CDR3 contains 13 residues. The CDR3 DNA follows: TGCAGTGCTAGAGACAGGGGCGATTCACCCCTCCACTTT. Its translation is CSARDRGDSPLHF.

A few counts support this clonotype. The V call is TRBV5-1, the J call TRBJ2-5; D unresolved. V was trimmed by 0 bases and J by 3 bases, leaving 9 bases between them. The V gene's germline CDR1 is SGHRS and CDR2 YFSETQ. The CDR3 length is 14 residues. The CDR3 sequence is CASSLALSEETQYF. The DNA for the CDR3 is TGCGCCAGCAGCTTGGCCCTCAGCGAAGAGACCCAGTACTTC.

This clonotype was observed a few times. The gene calls are TRBV7-9 and TRBJ2-1, with unresolved D. The CDR3 totals 13 residues. Trimming cost V 3 bases and J 12 bases, with 15 bases left between them. The germline V gene encodes CDR1 SEHNR and CDR2 FQNEAQ (reference sequence). The CDR3 nucleotides read TGTGCCAGCAGCTTTGGGTTGTGGACCGGGCAGTTCTTC. It is translated as CASSFGLWTGQFF.